These 21 T cell receptor beta chains originate from one sample sequenced in a study of blood T cell repertoires in COVID-19. Produced via immunoSEQ multiplex PCR; TCRdb's table is partial and in-frame only. The sample consists of about 150,000 clones, roughly four fifths of them appearing once. Sequencing input: peripheral blood. The receptors originated from a man older than 75 with acute or convalescent COVID-19.

The gene calls are TRBV2 and TRBJ2-3; 7 positions match TRBD2. Germline V gene sequence: CDR1 SNHLY, CDR2 FYNNEI. There are 16 residues in the CDR3. Unmatched junction bases numbered 11, after V lost 6 bases and J lost 2 bases. The CDR3 sequence is CASSARAGTSTDTQYF. CDR3 DNA: TGTGCCAGCAGCGCGCGAGCGGGGACCTCCACAGATACGCAGTATTTT. Full variable domain (missing parts from reference TRBV2 and TRBJ2-3): EPEVTQTPSHQVTQMGQEVILRCVPISNHLYFYWYRQILGQKVEFLVSFYNNEISEKSEIFDDQFSVERPDGSNFTLKIRSTKLEDSAMYFCASSARAGTSTDTQYFGPGTRLTVL.

In this sample, this clone turned up many times. V and J are TRBV3-1 (or the pseudogene TRBV3-2) and TRBJ2-1; 8 bases agree with TRBD2. Germline V CDR1 and CDR2: LGHDT, YNNKEL (reference sequence). This CDR3 has 16 amino acids. Trimming cost V 3 bases and J 7 bases; bases outside gene matches: 11. CDR3 loop: CASSHPGTRGFNEQFF. The CDR3 DNA follows: TGTGCCAGCAGCCATCCCGGGACTAGAGGTTTTAATGAGCAGTTCTTC.

The chain combines TRBV5-1 with TRBJ2-1; tentatively, D is TRBD2 (5 bases). The V and J ends lost 7 bases and 4 bases respectively, with 18 bases between them. The length of the CDR3 is 15 residues. Germline V CDR1 and CDR2: SGHRS, YFSETQ. The CDR3: CASGAGRTVYNEQFF. CDR3 coding DNA: TGCGCCAGCGGCGCGGGCCGCACAGTATACAATGAGCAGTTCTTC. Full variable domain (missing parts from reference TRBV5-1 and TRBJ2-1): KAGVTQTPRYLIKTRGQQVTLSCSPISGHRSVSWYQQTPGQGLQFLFEYFSETQRNKGNFPGRFSGRQFSNSRSEMNVSTLELGDSALYLCASGAGRTVYNEQFFGPGTRLTVL.

The chain couples TRBV2 to TRBJ1-4, with 8 bases lining up with TRBD1. J was trimmed by 8 bases and V by 6 bases; bases with no gene match: 5. Germline V lookup: CDR1 SNHLY, CDR2 FYNNEI. This CDR3 has 13 residues. The CDR3 DNA sequence: TGTGCCAGCAGGCCAGGGGGCGAAGAAAAACTGTTTTTT. Translation gives CASRPGGEEKLFF.

V and J are TRBV3-1 (or the pseudogene TRBV3-2) and TRBJ2-2, with TRBD1 as a possible D gene (6 bases). In germline, CDR1 is LGHDT, CDR2 YNNKEL (reference sequence). Trimming took off 4 bases at V and 7 bases at J, with 19 bases between the two ends. There are 16 residues in the CDR3. The CDR3 DNA reads as TGTGCCAGCAGCCCGCCCGGCAGGGGCGACCGCGGGGAGCTGTTTTTT. Translated, it gives CASSPPGRGDRGELFF.

Only a few counts were recorded for this clone. The V call is TRBV20-1, the J call TRBJ1-1, with unresolved D. There are 13 residues in the CDR3. Trimming took off 3 bases at V and 3 bases at J, with 11 bases between the two ends. CDR1 is DFQATT and CDR2 is SNEGSKA in the germline V gene (reference sequence). The CDR3, as DNA: TGCAGTGCTAGTACAGTGGTTGACACTGAAGCTTTCTTT. Its translation: CSASTVVDTEAFF.

About this clone itself: Other DNA sequences in the same sample also yield this CDR3. The chain links TRBV12-3 or TRBV12-4 to TRBJ1-1, with a tentative D call TRBD1 (5 bases). The CDR3 extends over 12 amino acids. The V end was cut by 3 bases, the J end by 5 bases, with 7 bases between. CDR3 protein: CASSFRGTEAFF. In DNA, the CDR3 is TGTGCCAGCAGTTTCCGGGGGACTGAAGCTTTCTTT.

V usage is TRBV19 and J usage is TRBJ1-6; D gene ambiguous. This CDR3 spans 15 amino acids. Trimming shortened V by 5 bases and J by 8 bases, and 16 bases separated the two germline ends. CDR1 LNHDA and CDR2 SQIVND come from the germline V gene (reference sequence). This CDR3 reads CASSSDGVGYSPLHF. The CDR3 DNA reads TGTGCCAGTAGTTCCGACGGAGTCGGCTATTCACCCCTCCACTTT.

The chain employs TRBV4-2 and TRBJ2-5, with 8 bases aligning to TRBD2. This CDR3 spans 17 amino acids. Germline CDR1 is LGHNA and CDR2 is YNFKEQ. V lost 1 base, J lost 1 base, and 8 bases stayed unmatched. The CDR3 DNA follows: TGTGCCAGCAGCCAAGTTCTCGGGGGGGGTTCCCAAGAGACCCAGTACTTC. Translating it yields CASSQVLGGGSQETQYF.

The chain combines TRBV19 with TRBJ1-2; D remains ambiguous. This CDR3 region has 12 residues. V was shortened by 5 bases and J by 4 bases, with 8 bases between the two germline ends. Germline V CDR1 and CDR2: LNHDA, SQIVND (reference sequence). The CDR3: CASSDRGYGYTF. The DNA of the CDR3 is TGTGCCAGTAGTGACCGCGGCTATGGCTACACCTTC.

The CDR3 region is CASSLGQGSGEAFF. In nucleotides, the CDR3 is TGCGCCAGCAGCTTGGGACAGGGATCTGGGGAAGCTTTCTTT. The rearrangement uses TRBV5-1 and TRBJ1-1; 7 bases are a match to TRBD1. From germline, CDR1 is SGHRS and CDR2 YFSETQ. V shed 0 bases and J 8 bases; nucleotides not matched to a gene: 7. The CDR3 extends over 14 amino acids.

The chain is built from TRBV30 and TRBJ1-2; possibly TRBD1 for D (6 bases). Germline values: CDR1 GTSNPN, CDR2 SVGIG (reference sequence). The CDR3 consists of 14 residues. Trimming removed 5 bases from V and 5 bases from J, with 18 bases in between. DNA for the CDR3: TGTGCCTGGCAGCCCAAGACAGGTCAATATGGCTACACCTTC. Residues: CAWQPKTGQYGYTF.

The gene calls are TRBV5-1 and TRBJ2-2, with 7 bases fitting TRBD1. CDR1 is SGHRS and CDR2 is YFSETQ in the germline V gene. J lost 1 base, V lost 4 bases, and 4 bases had no gene match. This CDR3 region has 15 residues. CDR3 DNA: TGCGCCAGCAGCCCAGGGGGATGGAACACCGGGGAGCTGTTTTTT. Translation: CASSPGGWNTGELFF.

A single count supports this clone. This chain connects TRBV30 to TRBJ2-1; no firm D call. Per the germline V gene, CDR1 is GTSNPN and CDR2 is SVGIG (reference sequence). The CDR3 runs 14 residues. V was shortened by 3 bases and J by 6 bases, with 15 bases between the two germline ends. CDR3 nucleotide sequence: TGTGCCTGGAGCGCGTACATGGGCGTCAATGAGCAGTTCTTC. This sequence encodes CAWSAYMGVNEQFF.

V gene TRBV7-2 combines with J gene TRBJ2-5, with TRBD1 identical over 9 bases. Trimming removed 5 bases from V and 4 bases from J; junction bases left unmatched: 5. Looked up from germline, CDR1 is SGHTA and CDR2 is FQGNSA. The CDR3 contains 14 residues. The CDR3 nucleotides are TGTGCCAGCAGCCGGGGACAGGGAGGAGAGACCCAGTACTTC. Translation gives CASSRGQGGETQYF.

V is TRBV19 and J is TRBJ2-5; the match to TRBD1 covers 12 bases. Germline lookup yields CDR1 LNHDA and CDR2 SQIVND (reference sequence). Trimming at V came to 6 bases and at J to 5 bases, leaving 13 bases not matched to a gene. CDR3 length equals 17 residues. The CDR3 loop reads CASSNRPGTGGWETQYF. The CDR3 DNA reads TGTGCCAGTAGCAATAGGCCGGGGACAGGGGGCTGGGAGACCCAGTACTTC.

V is TRBV5-4 and J is TRBJ2-3; 7 bases align to TRBD1. The CDR3 spans 16 residues. Trimming took 3 bases from V and 1 from J; bases not matched to a gene: 8. Germline CDR1 and CDR2: SGHNT and YYREEE (reference sequence). The CDR3, as DNA: TGTGCCAGCAGCTCGACAGGGTTGGGCCGCACAGATACGCAGTATTTT. It is translated as CASSSTGLGRTDTQYF.

J is TRBJ1-5 and V is TRBV29-1, with 9 bases that match TRBD1. The CDR3 covers 12 residues. With 7 bases clipped from V and 8 bases from J, the junction kept 6 bases outside the gene matches. Germline CDR1 and CDR2: SQVTM and ANQGSEA. CDR3 DNA sequence: TGCAGCGCAGGACAGGGGTCCGAGCCCCAGCATTTT. It translates to CSAGQGSEPQHF.

The rearrangement joins TRBV9 to TRBJ2-5; TRBD1 matches 12 bases. J was trimmed by 0 bases and V by 4 bases; bases with no gene match: 4. Per germline, CDR1 SGDLS and CDR2 YYNGEE. The CDR3 loop spans 16 amino acids. The DNA for the CDR3 is TGTGCCAGCAGCTCGGGACAGGGGGCATACCAAGAGACCCAGTACTTC. The encoded protein is CASSSGQGAYQETQYF.

V usage is TRBV6-5 and J usage is TRBJ1-1; D not certain. The V and J ends lost 0 bases and 1 base respectively, with 9 bases between them. The CDR3 consists of 15 residues. Germline assignment: CDR1 MNHEY and CDR2 SVGAGI. CDR3 DNA sequence: TGTGCCAGCAGTTACTCTGAGGCCCGGAACACTGAAGCTTTCTTT. It translates to CASSYSEARNTEAFF.

This clone was seen just once. The gene calls are TRBV5-1 and TRBJ2-1; tentative D call: TRBD1 (5 bases). CDR1 is SGHRS, CDR2 YFSETQ, per germline. This CDR3 region has 15 residues. V shed 2 bases and J shed 0 bases, with 9 bases lying between them. The CDR3 DNA reads TGCGCCAGCAGCTTCCCAGGGAACTCCTACAATGAGCAGTTCTTC. It encodes CASSFPGNSYNEQFF.